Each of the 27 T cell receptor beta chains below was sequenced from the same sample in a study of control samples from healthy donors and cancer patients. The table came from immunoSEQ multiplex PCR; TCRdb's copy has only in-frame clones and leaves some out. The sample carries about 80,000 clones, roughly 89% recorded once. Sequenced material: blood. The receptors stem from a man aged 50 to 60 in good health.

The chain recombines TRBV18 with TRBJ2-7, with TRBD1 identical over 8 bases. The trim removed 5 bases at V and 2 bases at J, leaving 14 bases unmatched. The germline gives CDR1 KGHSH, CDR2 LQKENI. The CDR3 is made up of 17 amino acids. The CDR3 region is CASSGSSPGQGPYEQYF. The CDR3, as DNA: TGTGCCAGCTCAGGGTCCTCCCCAGGACAGGGCCCCTACGAGCAGTACTTC. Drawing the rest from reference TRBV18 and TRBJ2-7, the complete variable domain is NAGVMQNPRHLVRRRGQEARLRCSPMKGHSHVYWYRQLPEEGLKFMVYLQKENIIDESGMPKERFSAEFPKEGPSILRIQQVVRGDSAAYFCASSGSSPGQGPYEQYFGPGTRLTVT.

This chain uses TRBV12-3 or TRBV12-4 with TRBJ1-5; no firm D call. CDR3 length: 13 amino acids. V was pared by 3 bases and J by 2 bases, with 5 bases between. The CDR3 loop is CASSFGGNQPQHF. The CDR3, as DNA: TGTGCCAGCAGTTTCGGCGGCAATCAGCCCCAGCATTTT.

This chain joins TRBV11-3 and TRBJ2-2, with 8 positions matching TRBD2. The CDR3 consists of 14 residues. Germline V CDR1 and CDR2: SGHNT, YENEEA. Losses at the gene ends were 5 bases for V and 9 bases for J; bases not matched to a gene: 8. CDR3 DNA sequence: TGTGCCAGCAGCACGGTAGCGGGGTCCCGGGAGCTGTTTTTT. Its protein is CASSTVAGSRELFF.

The chain's CDR3 is CASSYLTETQPQHF. In nucleotides, the CDR3 is TGTGCCAGCAGTTACTTGACAGAGACTCAGCCCCAGCATTTT. The gene calls are TRBV6-2 or TRBV6-3 and TRBJ1-5; D possibly corresponds to TRBD1 (5 bases). V shed 1 base and J shed 6 bases, with 10 bases lying between them. CDR3 length: 14 amino acids. CDR1 and CDR2 from the germline V gene are MNHEY and SVGEGT.

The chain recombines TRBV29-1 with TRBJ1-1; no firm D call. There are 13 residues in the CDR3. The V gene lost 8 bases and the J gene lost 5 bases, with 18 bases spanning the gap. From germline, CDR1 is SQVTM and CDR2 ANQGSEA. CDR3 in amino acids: CSTITGVGTEAFF. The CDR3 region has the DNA TGCAGCACGATCACCGGGGTGGGGACTGAAGCTTTCTTT.

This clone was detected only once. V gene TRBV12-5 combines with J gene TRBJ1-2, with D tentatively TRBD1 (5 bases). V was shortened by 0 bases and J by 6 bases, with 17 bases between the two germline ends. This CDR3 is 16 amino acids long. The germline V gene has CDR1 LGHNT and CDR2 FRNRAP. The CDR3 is CASGLVLAGMVHGYTF. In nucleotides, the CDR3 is TGTGCTAGTGGTTTGGTACTGGCAGGGATGGTCCATGGCTACACCTTC.

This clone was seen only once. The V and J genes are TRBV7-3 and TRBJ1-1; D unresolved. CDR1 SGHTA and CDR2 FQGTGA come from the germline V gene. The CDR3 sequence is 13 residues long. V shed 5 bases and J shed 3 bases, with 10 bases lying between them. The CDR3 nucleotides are TGTGCCAGCAGCCTAAGTGGGTACACTGAAGCTTTCTTT. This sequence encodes CASSLSGYTEAFF.

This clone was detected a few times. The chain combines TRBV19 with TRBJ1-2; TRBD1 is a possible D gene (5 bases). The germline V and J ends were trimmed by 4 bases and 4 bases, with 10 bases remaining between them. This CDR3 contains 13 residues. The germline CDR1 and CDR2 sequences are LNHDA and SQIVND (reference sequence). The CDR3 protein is CASSTGTAYGYTF. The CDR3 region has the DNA TGTGCCAGTAGTACCGGGACTGCCTATGGCTACACCTTC.

CDR3 DNA sequence: TGTGCCACCAGCAGATACAGGGGGACGAACACTGAAGCTTTCTTT. Its protein product is CATSRYRGTNTEAFF. The chain employs TRBV15 and TRBJ1-1; 8 positions agree with TRBD1. This CDR3 is built from 15 residues. Germline V lookup: CDR1 LNHNV, CDR2 YYDKDF (reference sequence). V shed 2 bases and J 1 base; nucleotides not matched to a gene: 3.

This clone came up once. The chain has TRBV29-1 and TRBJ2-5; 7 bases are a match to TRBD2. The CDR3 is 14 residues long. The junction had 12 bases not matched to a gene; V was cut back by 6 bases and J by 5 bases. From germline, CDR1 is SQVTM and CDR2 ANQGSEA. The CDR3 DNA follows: TGCAGCGTGGTCCTCGCGGGGGTCCAGGAGACCCAGTACTTC. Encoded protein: CSVVLAGVQETQYF.

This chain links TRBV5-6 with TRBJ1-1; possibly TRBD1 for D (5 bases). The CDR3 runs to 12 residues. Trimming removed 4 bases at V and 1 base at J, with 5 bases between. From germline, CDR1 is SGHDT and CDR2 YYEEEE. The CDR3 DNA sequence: TGTGCCAGCAGCCAGGGGAACACTGAAGCTTTCTTT. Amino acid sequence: CASSQGNTEAFF.

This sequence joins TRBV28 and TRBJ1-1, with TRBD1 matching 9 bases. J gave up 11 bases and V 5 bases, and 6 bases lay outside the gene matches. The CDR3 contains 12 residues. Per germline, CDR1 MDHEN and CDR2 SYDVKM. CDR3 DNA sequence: TGTGCCAGCAGTCCCCGGACAGGGGTGGCTTTCTTT. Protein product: CASSPRTGVAFF. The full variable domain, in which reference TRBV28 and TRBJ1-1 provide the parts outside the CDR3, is DVKVTQSSRYLVKRTGEKVFLECVQDMDHENMFWYRQDPGLGLRLIYFSYDVKMKEKGDIPEGYSVSREKKERFSLILESASTNQTSMYLCASSPRTGVAFFGQGTRLTVV.

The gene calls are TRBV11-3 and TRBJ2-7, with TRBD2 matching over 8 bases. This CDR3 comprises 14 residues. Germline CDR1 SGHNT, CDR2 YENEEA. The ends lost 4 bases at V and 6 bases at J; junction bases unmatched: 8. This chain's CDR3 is CASSSGLDTGEQYF. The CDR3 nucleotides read TGTGCCAGCAGCTCGGGACTAGATACGGGCGAGCAGTACTTC.

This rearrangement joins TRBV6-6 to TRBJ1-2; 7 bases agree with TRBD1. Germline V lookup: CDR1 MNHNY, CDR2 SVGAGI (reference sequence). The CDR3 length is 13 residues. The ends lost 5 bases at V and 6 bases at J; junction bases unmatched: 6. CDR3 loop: CASSRPTGDGYTF. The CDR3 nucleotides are TGTGCCAGCAGTCGACCAACAGGGGATGGCTACACCTTC.

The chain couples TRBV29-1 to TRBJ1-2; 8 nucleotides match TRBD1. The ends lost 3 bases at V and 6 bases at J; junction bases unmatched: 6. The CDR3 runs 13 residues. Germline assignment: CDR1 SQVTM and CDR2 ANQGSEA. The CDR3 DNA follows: TGCAGCGTTGATGGACAGGGAGTCGATGGCTACACCTTC. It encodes CSVDGQGVDGYTF.

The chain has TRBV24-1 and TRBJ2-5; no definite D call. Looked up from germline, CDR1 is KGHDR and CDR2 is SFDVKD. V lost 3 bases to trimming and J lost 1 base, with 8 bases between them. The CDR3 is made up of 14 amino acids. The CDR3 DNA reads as TGTGCCACCAGTGATCGGACGGTCCAAGAGACCCAGTACTTC. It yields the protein CATSDRTVQETQYF.

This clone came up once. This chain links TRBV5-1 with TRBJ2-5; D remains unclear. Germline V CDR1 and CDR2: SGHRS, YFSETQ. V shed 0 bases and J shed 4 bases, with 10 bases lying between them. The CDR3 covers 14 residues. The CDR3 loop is CASSLDWVGETQYF. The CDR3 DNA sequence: TGCGCCAGCAGCTTGGATTGGGTGGGAGAGACCCAGTACTTC.

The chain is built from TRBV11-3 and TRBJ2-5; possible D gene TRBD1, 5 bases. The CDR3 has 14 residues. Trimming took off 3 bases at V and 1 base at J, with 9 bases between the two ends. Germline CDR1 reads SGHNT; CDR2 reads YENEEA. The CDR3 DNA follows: TGTGCCAGCAGCTTGGACACCATCCAAGAGACCCAGTACTTC. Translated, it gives CASSLDTIQETQYF.

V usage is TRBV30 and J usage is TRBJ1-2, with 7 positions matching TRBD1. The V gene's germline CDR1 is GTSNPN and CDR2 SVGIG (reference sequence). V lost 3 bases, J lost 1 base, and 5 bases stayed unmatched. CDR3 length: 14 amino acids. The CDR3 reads CAWRDQGGNYGYTF. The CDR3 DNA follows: TGTGCCTGGAGAGACCAGGGGGGTAACTATGGCTACACCTTC.

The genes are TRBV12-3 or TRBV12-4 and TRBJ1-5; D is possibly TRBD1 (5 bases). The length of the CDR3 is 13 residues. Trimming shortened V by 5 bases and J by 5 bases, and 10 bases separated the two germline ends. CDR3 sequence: CASSLGGDQPQHF. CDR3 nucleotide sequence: TGTGCCAGCAGTCTTGGGGGGGATCAGCCCCAGCATTTT.

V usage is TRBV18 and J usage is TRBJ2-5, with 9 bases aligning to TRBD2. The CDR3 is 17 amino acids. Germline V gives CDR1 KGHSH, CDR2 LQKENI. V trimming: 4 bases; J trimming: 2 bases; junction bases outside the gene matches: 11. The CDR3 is CASSRGSGGLLQETQYF. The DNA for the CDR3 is TGTGCCAGCTCACGGGGTAGCGGGGGCCTGTTACAAGAGACCCAGTACTTC.

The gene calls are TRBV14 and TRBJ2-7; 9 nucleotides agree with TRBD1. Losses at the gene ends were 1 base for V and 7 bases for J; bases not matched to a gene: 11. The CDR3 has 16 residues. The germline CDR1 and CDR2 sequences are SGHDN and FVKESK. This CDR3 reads CASSQVRGTGKREQYF. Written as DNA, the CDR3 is TGTGCCAGCAGCCAAGTAAGGGGGACAGGGAAAAGGGAGCAGTACTTC.

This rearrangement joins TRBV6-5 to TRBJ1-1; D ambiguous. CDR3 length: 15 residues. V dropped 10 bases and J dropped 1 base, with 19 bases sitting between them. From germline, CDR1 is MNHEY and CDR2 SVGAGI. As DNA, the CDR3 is TGTGCCATCCAGGAGGGAGCGAGCAAGAACACTGAAGCTTTCTTT. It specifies CAIQEGASKNTEAFF.

The CDR3 DNA reads TGCGCCAGCGTCGGGGGGCAGGATAGCACAGATACGCAGTATTTT. Residues: CASVGGQDSTDTQYF. This chain uses TRBV23-1 with TRBJ2-3, with D maybe TRBD2 (7 bases). TRBV23-1 has ORF status, its function being uncertain. This CDR3 has 15 residues. Trimming took 8 bases from V and 0 from J, leaving 15 bases between them.

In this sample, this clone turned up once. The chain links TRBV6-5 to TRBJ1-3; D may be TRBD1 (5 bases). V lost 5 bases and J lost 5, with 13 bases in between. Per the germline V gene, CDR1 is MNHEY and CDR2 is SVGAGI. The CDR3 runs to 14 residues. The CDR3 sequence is CASSQDIPRNTIYF. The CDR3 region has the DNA TGTGCCAGCAGTCAGGACATACCCCGAAACACCATATATTTT.

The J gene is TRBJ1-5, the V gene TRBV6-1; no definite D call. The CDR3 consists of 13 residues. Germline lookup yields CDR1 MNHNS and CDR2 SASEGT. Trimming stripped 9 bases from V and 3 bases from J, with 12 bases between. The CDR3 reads CASTQSINQPQHF. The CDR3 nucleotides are TGTGCCAGTACTCAGAGTATCAATCAGCCCCAGCATTTT.

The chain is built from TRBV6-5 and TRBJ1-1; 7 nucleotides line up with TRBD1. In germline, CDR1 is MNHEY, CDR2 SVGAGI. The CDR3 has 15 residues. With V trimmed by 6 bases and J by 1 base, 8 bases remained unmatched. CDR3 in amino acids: CASRRAGGTNTEAFF. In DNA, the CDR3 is TGTGCCAGCAGAAGAGCAGGGGGAACGAACACTGAAGCTTTCTTT.